This T cell receptor beta chain was sequenced for a study of cytomegalovirus exposure and HLA in healthy donors. Study conclusions and caveats: Excluded: some indistinguishable V segments such as TRBV6-2 and TRBV6-3. Per a prior analysis, the majority of TCR beta V segments were productive roughly 90% or roughly 30% of the time. The authors assumed roughly uniform sequencing depth across donors for presence/absence analyses.

As to this clone: Its antigen is not known.

Donors sampled were nominally healthy, though unrecorded immune exposures were likely. 13 Jbeta primers and 60 Vbeta primers were used for the PCR. TCRdb keeps only in-frame clones here, not all; method: immunoSEQ multiplex PCR. The sample lists roughly 93,000 clones, under 85% occurring once. Per germline, CDR1 SGHRS and CDR2 YFSETQ. This CDR3 spans 15 amino acids. The V end lost 0 bases, the J end lost 4 bases, and 10 bases lay between the germline ends. The source is a young man in good health and CMV-seropositive. Sequenced input: PBMCs. This chain uses TRBV5-1 with TRBJ1-4; TRBD1 is a possible D gene (5 bases). The CDR3 DNA reads TGCGCCAGCAGCTTGGTTGGGGACTTTAATGAAAAACTGTTTTTT. Its translation is CASSLVGDFNEKLFF.